The 30 T cell receptor beta chains below all came from one sample that was sequenced in a study of cytomegalovirus exposure and HLA in healthy donors. Clones were sequenced by immunoSEQ multiplex PCR, and TCRdb holds only the in-frame ones, with some missing. Among over 200,000 clones, over 75% were seen once, and the ten largest hold 1.5% to 2%. The specimen was PBMCs. These receptors came from a woman aged 18 to 35 in good health and CMV-seropositive.

CDR3 sequence: CASMPPGIPSYEQYF. CDR3 bases: TGTGCCAGCATGCCGCCGGGGATCCCATCCTACGAGCAGTACTTC. This chain connects TRBV2 to TRBJ2-7; D is possibly TRBD2 (5 bases). The CDR3 contains 15 residues. V was pared by 7 bases and J by 1 base, with 17 bases between. CDR1 is SNHLY, CDR2 FYNNEI, per germline.

This clone was observed a few times. The CDR3 is CASSLADRSYEQYF. In DNA, the CDR3 is TGTGCCAGCTCGCTAGCGGACCGCTCCTACGAGCAGTACTTC. The rearrangement joins TRBV2 to TRBJ2-7; 7 bases fit TRBD2. Trimming cost V 8 bases and J 0 bases; bases outside gene matches: 7. Germline V gives CDR1 SNHLY, CDR2 FYNNEI. The CDR3 is 14 amino acids.

V usage is TRBV7-6 and J usage is TRBJ2-1, with 10 bases that match TRBD2. The CDR3 runs to 14 residues. V trimming: 5 bases; J trimming: 5 bases; junction bases outside the gene matches: 3. The germline V gene has CDR1 SGHVS and CDR2 FNYEAQ. The CDR3 spells CASSKREGHNEQFF. CDR3 in DNA: TGTGCCAGCAGCAAGCGGGAGGGGCACAATGAGCAGTTCTTC.

This chain connects TRBV28 to TRBJ1-1; 7 bases align to TRBD1. Germline V lookup: CDR1 MDHEN, CDR2 SYDVKM. The CDR3 consists of 14 residues. V shed 7 bases, J shed 6 bases, and the junction held 11 bases outside the gene matches. The CDR3 DNA follows: TGTGCCAGCACCCAAGGGTGGGACAGCCCTGAAGCTTTCTTT. It translates to CASTQGWDSPEAFF.

The chain recombines TRBV4-2 with TRBJ2-1; D possibly corresponds to TRBD2 (5 bases). V gave up 1 base and J gave up 2 bases, with 12 bases separating them. CDR3 length equals 16 residues. Germline V gene lookup returns CDR1 LGHNA and CDR2 YNFKEQ. CDR3 nucleotide sequence: TGTGCCAGCAGCCAAGGTCTTTACGGGGCCTACAATGAGCAGTTCTTC. It encodes CASSQGLYGAYNEQFF.

The rearrangement joins TRBV7-8 to TRBJ1-5; 7 nucleotides agree with TRBD1. The CDR3 contains 14 residues. Germline CDR1 is SGHVS and CDR2 is FQNEAQ. The V and J ends lost 5 bases and 4 bases, in that order; junction bases with no gene match: 5. The CDR3 sequence: CASSHRDRNQPQHF. CDR3 nucleotide sequence: TGTGCCAGCAGCCATCGGGACAGAAATCAGCCCCAGCATTTT.

DNA for the CDR3: TGTGCCAGCAGCGGGGAGGGCGGGATAGGCGACATTCAGTACTTC. The encoded protein is CASSGEGGIGDIQYF. This chain links TRBV9 with TRBJ2-4; 7 nucleotides line up with TRBD2. V was pared by 3 bases and J by 8 bases, with 11 bases of the junction left unmatched. The germline V gene has CDR1 SGDLS and CDR2 YYNGEE. The CDR3 runs 15 residues.

V and J are TRBV5-4 and TRBJ2-1, with D tentatively TRBD1 (5 bases). This CDR3 contains 16 residues. Trimming took off 4 bases at V and 5 bases at J, with 19 bases between the two ends. The germline V gene encodes CDR1 SGHNT and CDR2 YYREEE (reference sequence). CDR3 bases: TGTGCCAGCAGCCACCATCGGGCAGGGCAACACAATGAGCAGTTCTTC. As protein: CASSHHRAGQHNEQFF.

V and J are TRBV5-1 and TRBJ1-5; weak D call: TRBD1 (6 bases). This CDR3 has 16 amino acids. Germline V CDR1 and CDR2: SGHRS, YFSETQ. The V end was cut by 0 bases, the J end by 3 bases, with 13 bases between. The CDR3 sequence: CASSLDPTGYNQPQHF. The CDR3 nucleotides are TGCGCCAGCAGCTTGGATCCGACAGGTTACAATCAGCCCCAGCATTTT.

V gene TRBV28 combines with J gene TRBJ2-3, with 13 bases aligning to TRBD2. CDR3 length equals 19 residues. V gave up 7 bases and J gave up 0 bases; unmatched junction bases: 13. Germline V gene sequence: CDR1 MDHEN, CDR2 SYDVKM. In nucleotides, the CDR3 is TGTGCCAGCACCGGGGGACTAGCGGGACGAGGCTCCAGCACAGATACGCAGTATTTT. It is translated as CASTGGLAGRGSSTDTQYF.

The chain combines TRBV16 with TRBJ2-1; D is possibly TRBD1 (5 bases). The V end lost 6 bases, the J end lost 5 bases, and 8 bases lay between the germline ends. The CDR3 runs to 12 residues. CDR1 and CDR2 (germline): KGHSY, FQNENV. Written as DNA, the CDR3 is TGTGCCAGCAGAAAGGGGAACAATGAGCAGTTCTTC. The encoded protein is CASRKGNNEQFF.

V and J are TRBV19 and TRBJ2-1, with TRBD2 matching over 8 bases. The germline gives CDR1 LNHDA, CDR2 SQIVND (reference sequence). V shed 1 base and J 7 bases; nucleotides not matched to a gene: 6. This CDR3 contains 15 residues. Here the CDR3 reads CASSIGTGGPNEQFF. DNA of the CDR3: TGTGCCAGTAGTATAGGAACGGGAGGGCCTAATGAGCAGTTCTTC.

This clone was picked up one time. The V call is TRBV28, the J call TRBJ2-6; D is perhaps TRBD1 (6 bases). This CDR3 has 16 residues. Germline V gene sequence: CDR1 MDHEN, CDR2 SYDVKM. Between the trimmed V and J ends, which lost 6 bases and 0 bases, there was a span of 12 bases. CDR3 sequence reads: CASRGGHFSGANVLTF. For the CDR3, the DNA is TGTGCCAGCAGAGGGGGACACTTCTCTGGGGCCAACGTCCTGACTTTC.

This chain connects TRBV27 to TRBJ1-1; 7 nucleotides agree with TRBD1. This CDR3 is built from 14 residues. Germline CDR1 and CDR2: MNHEY and SMNVEV (reference sequence). Trimming took 3 bases from V and 4 from J; bases not matched to a gene: 5. CDR3 DNA: TGTGCCAGCAGTTTGCAGGGGGTCTTCACTGAAGCTTTCTTT. Protein sequence: CASSLQGVFTEAFF.

V usage is TRBV6-5 and J usage is TRBJ1-2, with TRBD1 as a possible D gene (5 bases). The CDR3 covers 9 residues. Germline loops: CDR1 MNHEY, CDR2 SVGAGI. Trimming left V 8 bases short and J 7 bases short, with 5 bases between. Written as DNA, the CDR3 is TGTGCCAGCGGGGCTGGCTACACCTTC. Amino acid sequence: CASGAGYTF.

This clone showed up just once. The chain employs TRBV19 and TRBJ1-5; D not certain. CDR3 length: 14 residues. Germline CDR1 is LNHDA and CDR2 is SQIVND (reference sequence). V was pared by 3 bases and J by 6 bases, with 12 bases between. CDR3 in DNA: TGTGCCAGTAGTATTAGCGGGTTTGGTCAGCCCCAGCATTTT. Encoded protein: CASSISGFGQPQHF. The variable domain in full, completed from reference TRBV19 and TRBJ1-5, reads DGGITQSPKYLFRKEGQNVTLSCEQNLNHDAMYWYRQDPGQGLRLIYYSQIVNDFQKGDIAEGYSVSREKKESFPLTVTSAQKNPTAFYLCASSISGFGQPQHFGDGTRLSIL.

The chain employs TRBV4-1 and TRBJ2-7, with 7 nucleotides matching TRBD1. The germline V gene has CDR1 MGHRA and CDR2 YSYEKL. The CDR3 extends over 18 amino acids. Trimming cost V 3 bases and J 3 bases; bases outside gene matches: 17. The CDR3, as DNA: TGCGCCAGCAGCCAGCAGGCCCTCGGGACAGATCCTGTCTACGAGCAGTACTTC. Translating gives CASSQQALGTDPVYEQYF.

This clone has just one count. The chain has TRBV28 and TRBJ2-2; TRBD1 agrees at 7 bases. The V segment lost 5 bases and the J segment 3 bases; nucleotides outside the gene matches: 6. The V gene's germline CDR1 is MDHEN and CDR2 SYDVKM. The CDR3 is made up of 15 amino acids. In DNA, the CDR3 is TGTGCCAGCAGTCCCCCCGGACAGGACACCGGGGAGCTGTTTTTT. Translated, it gives CASSPPGQDTGELFF.

V is TRBV9 and J is TRBJ1-2, with 10 bases identical to TRBD1. CDR1 SGDLS and CDR2 YYNGEE come from the germline V gene. Losses at the gene ends were 4 bases for V and 8 bases for J; bases not matched to a gene: 14. The CDR3 has 16 amino acids. The CDR3 sequence: CASSPGQGGGGRGYTF. The CDR3, as DNA: TGTGCCAGCAGCCCCGGACAGGGGGGAGGAGGGAGGGGCTACACCTTC. Full variable domain (missing parts from reference TRBV9 and TRBJ1-2): DSGVTQTPKHLITATGQRVTLRCSPRSGDLSVYWYQQSLDQGLQFLIQYYNGEERAKGNILERFSAQQFPDLHSELNLSSLELGDSALYFCASSPGQGGGGRGYTFGSGTRLTVV.

The V and J genes are TRBV6-6 and TRBJ2-7; TRBD1 matches at 9 bases. V was clipped by 7 bases and J by 3 bases; unmatched bases: 7. Per germline, CDR1 MNHNY and CDR2 SVGAGI (reference sequence). CDR3 length: 14 amino acids. For the CDR3, the DNA is TGTGCCAGCAATTCACAGGGGGCAAACTACGAGCAGTACTTC. Protein: CASNSQGANYEQYF.

The V call is TRBV19, the J call TRBJ2-7; D is possibly TRBD1 (5 bases). CDR3 length equals 13 residues. Germline V lookup: CDR1 LNHDA, CDR2 SQIVND (reference sequence). V gave up 6 bases and J gave up 5 bases, with 14 bases separating them. CDR3 sequence: CASSATGTHEQYF. CDR3 coding DNA: TGTGCCAGTAGCGCAACAGGTACTCACGAGCAGTACTTC.

This clone was observed a few times. The chain uses TRBV7-2 and TRBJ1-2; 9 positions match TRBD1. V shed 3 bases, J shed 7 bases, and the junction held 3 bases outside the gene matches. CDR1 is SGHTA and CDR2 is FQGNSA in the germline V gene. The CDR3 totals 13 residues. The CDR3 sequence is CASSFGQGIGYTF. For the CDR3, the DNA is TGTGCCAGCAGCTTCGGACAGGGGATTGGCTACACCTTC.

Only one count was recorded for this clone. The chain is built from TRBV14 and TRBJ1-4; tentatively, D is TRBD1 (6 bases). Germline V gene lookup returns CDR1 SGHDN and CDR2 FVKESK. The CDR3 contains 16 residues. Trimming left V 1 base short and J 4 bases short, with 13 bases between. CDR3 in DNA: TGTGCCAGCAGCCAAGGGTTGGGGGCGCTTAATGAAAAACTGTTTTTT. Protein sequence: CASSQGLGALNEKLFF.

This sequence joins TRBV6-1 and TRBJ2-3; 7 nucleotides line up with TRBD2. The CDR3 contains 15 residues. Germline lookup yields CDR1 MNHNS and CDR2 SASEGT. The V segment lost 8 bases and the J segment 1 base; nucleotides outside the gene matches: 9. Written as DNA, the CDR3 is TGTGCCAGCTTTTGGACTAGTTCCGGCACAGATACGCAGTATTTT. This translates into CASFWTSSGTDTQYF.

The chain uses TRBV12-5 and TRBJ2-7; a possible D gene is TRBD1 (6 bases). Germline V gene sequence: CDR1 LGHNT, CDR2 FRNRAP. CDR3 size: 12 residues. V was pared by 6 bases and J by 2 bases, with 8 bases between. DNA for the CDR3: TGTGCTAGTGGAGGGACACCCTACGAGCAGTACTTC. As protein: CASGGTPYEQYF.

V and J are TRBV7-6 and TRBJ2-7; 10 nucleotides line up with TRBD1. This CDR3 contains 17 residues. Germline V lookup: CDR1 SGHVS, CDR2 FNYEAQ. V dropped 4 bases and J dropped 2; count of bases not matched to a gene: 11. In DNA, the CDR3 is TGTGCCAGCAGCTCCCTTGGGGGACAGGGGATAGCCTACGAGCAGTACTTC. Translating gives CASSSLGGQGIAYEQYF.

The chain joins TRBV28 to TRBJ2-7; D uncertain. The germline V gene has CDR1 MDHEN and CDR2 SYDVKM. V dropped 2 bases and J dropped 5 bases, with 16 bases sitting between them. The CDR3 has 15 amino acids. CDR3 bases: TGTGCCAGCAGTTTAGCAGGCTTGGCTGGCGACGAGCAGTACTTC. It is translated as CASSLAGLAGDEQYF.

This clone was seen once. The chain employs TRBV7-9 and TRBJ2-7; 8 bases map to TRBD1. Germline V gene data show CDR1 as SEHNR and CDR2 as FQNEAQ (reference sequence). The J segment lost 7 bases and the V segment lost 5 bases, leaving 13 bases of the junction unmatched. This CDR3 comprises 15 residues. Here the CDR3 reads CASSPRQGMAEEQYF. The CDR3 DNA reads TGTGCCAGCAGCCCAAGACAGGGGATGGCTGAGGAGCAGTACTTC.

This chain uses TRBV6-1 with TRBJ1-3; 7 nucleotides match TRBD1. CDR1 is MNHNS, CDR2 SASEGT, per germline. CDR3 length equals 15 residues. With V trimmed by 1 base and J by 0 bases, 0 bases remained unmatched. CDR3 DNA: TGTGCCAGCAGTGAAGGGGACAGCTCTGGAAACACCATATATTTT. This sequence encodes CASSEGDSSGNTIYF.

CDR3 DNA sequence: TGCGCCAGCAGCCAACTGACCGGGACAGGGGGCGGCGAGCAGTACTTC. Amino acids: CASSQLTGTGGGEQYF. V and J are TRBV4-1 and TRBJ2-7; TRBD1 matches 12 bases. Germline CDR1 is MGHRA and CDR2 is YSYEKL. There are 16 residues in the CDR3. Trimming cost V 2 bases and J 6 bases; bases outside gene matches: 8.